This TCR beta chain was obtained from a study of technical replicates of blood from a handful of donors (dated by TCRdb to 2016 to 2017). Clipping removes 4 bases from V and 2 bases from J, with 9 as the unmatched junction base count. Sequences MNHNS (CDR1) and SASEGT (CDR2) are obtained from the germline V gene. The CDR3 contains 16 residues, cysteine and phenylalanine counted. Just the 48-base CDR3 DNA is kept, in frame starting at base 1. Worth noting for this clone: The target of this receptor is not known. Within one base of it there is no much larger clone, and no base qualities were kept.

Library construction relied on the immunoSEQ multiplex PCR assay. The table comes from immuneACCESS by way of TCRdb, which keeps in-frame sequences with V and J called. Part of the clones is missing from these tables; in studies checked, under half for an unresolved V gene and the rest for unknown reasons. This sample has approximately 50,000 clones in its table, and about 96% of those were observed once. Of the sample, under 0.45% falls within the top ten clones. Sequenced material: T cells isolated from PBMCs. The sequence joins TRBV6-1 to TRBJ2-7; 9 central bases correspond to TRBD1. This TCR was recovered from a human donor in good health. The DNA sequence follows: TGTGCCAGCAGTGCCAGAACGGGACAGGGACCCTACGAGCAGTACTTC. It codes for CASSARTGQGPYEQYF.